These 15 T cell receptor beta chains originate from one sample sequenced in a study of T cells in localized non-small cell lung cancer. Profiling relied on immunoSEQ multiplex PCR, and the TCRdb table lists in-frame clones only, not all of them. This table holds roughly 1,100 clones, 15% to 20% found once. Sequenced material: normal lung tissue next to the tumor, taken before any cancer treatment. The source of these receptors is a male donor older than 55 with stage II lung adenocarcinoma.

This clone is labeled as medium-sized. CDR3 protein: CAISEQVGTQETQYF. The DNA for the CDR3 is TGTGCCATCAGTGAGCAGGTGGGGACTCAAGAGACCCAGTACTTC. The rearrangement uses TRBV10-3 and TRBJ2-5, with D possibly TRBD2 on 6 matching bases. The V gene lost 2 bases and the J gene lost 2 bases, with 12 bases spanning the gap. The CDR3 length is 15 residues. CDR1 ENHRY and CDR2 SYGVKD come from the germline V gene.

The rearrangement links TRBV6-8 to TRBJ1-5; the D is unclear. This CDR3 has 16 amino acids. Germline V lookup: CDR1 MNHGY, CDR2 SAAAGT. V lost 8 bases and J 2 bases, leaving 19 bases between the germline ends. CDR3 DNA: TGTGCCAGCCGGTCCCATGAGGGTTCGGGCAATCAGCCCCAGCATTTT. The encoded protein is CASRSHEGSGNQPQHF.

The chain is built from TRBV19 and TRBJ1-1; TRBD1 might be the D (5 bases). With 6 bases removed from V and 3 bases from J, the gap between germline ends came to 14 bases. CDR3 size: 14 residues. Germline assignment: CDR1 LNHDA and CDR2 SQIVND (reference sequence). CDR3 DNA sequence: TGTGCCAGTAGACGGGATCAGGGATACACTGAAGCTTTCTTT. Its protein is CASRRDQGYTEAFF.

V and J are TRBV19 and TRBJ1-2; 11 bases align to TRBD1. The J segment lost 4 bases and the V segment lost 6 bases, leaving 10 bases of the junction unmatched. Per the germline V gene, CDR1 is LNHDA and CDR2 is SQIVND (reference sequence). The CDR3 spans 16 residues. In DNA form, the CDR3 reads TGTGCCAGTAGCGCTATCCCGGGACAGGGGGGCTATGGCTACACCTTC. Amino acid sequence: CASSAIPGQGGYGYTF. Variable domain in full (rest from reference TRBV19 and TRBJ1-2): DGGITQSPKYLFRKEGQNVTLSCEQNLNHDAMYWYRQDPGQGLRLIYYSQIVNDFQKGDIAEGYSVSREKKESFPLTVTSAQKNPTAFYLCASSAIPGQGGYGYTFGSGTRLTVV.

This clone was detected only a few times. This chain uses TRBV6-8 with TRBJ2-7; D ambiguous. The germline V and J ends were trimmed by 0 bases and 0 bases, with 12 bases remaining between them. This CDR3 comprises 16 residues. The V gene's germline CDR1 is MNHGY and CDR2 SAAAGT. CDR3 nucleotides: TGTGCCAGCAGTTACTCGCAGGCGCTTAACTCCTACGAGCAGTACTTC. Its protein product is CASSYSQALNSYEQYF.

The rearrangement joins TRBV9 to TRBJ2-7; 15 bases align to TRBD2. J was trimmed by 3 bases and V by 2 bases; bases with no gene match: 6. The CDR3 length is 17 residues. The germline V gene encodes CDR1 SGDLS and CDR2 YYNGEE. In DNA, the CDR3 is TGTGCCAGCAGCGTGGGACTAGCGGGGGGTCGCTACTACGAGCAGTACTTC. It codes for CASSVGLAGGRYYEQYF.

The chain has TRBV6-8 and TRBJ1-6; D remains ambiguous. Germline-derived CDR1 and CDR2 are MNHGY and SAAAGT. V was pared by 5 bases and J by 9 bases, with 11 bases between. CDR3 length: 13 amino acids. This chain's CDR3 is CASSDLGGSPLHF. DNA for the CDR3: TGTGCCAGCAGTGACTTAGGCGGTTCACCCCTCCACTTT.

This clone has a handful of counts. This chain links TRBV5-1 with TRBJ2-2, with a tentative D call TRBD2 (5 bases). Germline V gives CDR1 SGHRS, CDR2 YFSETQ. This CDR3 comprises 16 residues. V lost 4 bases to trimming and J lost 6 bases, with 19 bases between them. Written as DNA, the CDR3 is TGCGCCAGCAGCCCAACCGGGATAAGTTCGGCCGGGGAGCTGTTTTTT. This sequence encodes CASSPTGISSAGELFF.

The chain links TRBV19 to TRBJ1-5, with D possibly matching TRBD1 (5 bases). Trimming stripped 7 bases from V and 1 base from J, with 14 bases between. Germline CDR1 LNHDA, CDR2 SQIVND (reference sequence). The CDR3 length is 15 residues. Written as DNA, the CDR3 is TGTGCCAGTACCCCTGTAGGGGTGAGCAATCAGCCCCAGCATTTT. Encoded protein: CASTPVGVSNQPQHF.

By its share, this clone is medium-sized. The chain has TRBV9 and TRBJ2-1; TRBD1 matches 7 bases. Germline V gene lookup returns CDR1 SGDLS and CDR2 YYNGEE. The CDR3 has 15 amino acids. V lost 4 bases to trimming and J lost 0 bases; unmatched junction nucleotides: 4. The chain's CDR3 is CASSPQGNSYNEQFF. CDR3 in DNA: TGTGCCAGCAGCCCACAGGGGAACTCCTACAATGAGCAGTTCTTC.

In this sample, this clone is medium-sized (0.01 to 0.1%). V and J are TRBV11-3 and TRBJ2-1, with D unresolved. V was trimmed by 5 bases and J by 7 bases, leaving 24 bases between them. Germline CDR1 and CDR2: SGHNT and YENEEA. The CDR3 sequence is 17 residues long. In DNA form, the CDR3 reads TGTGCCAGCAGCCCTCCTGCCTGGGAAAGAATTTCGAATGAGCAGTTCTTC. This gives the protein CASSPPAWERISNEQFF.

The chain recombines TRBV15 with TRBJ1-1, with D unclear. CDR1 is LNHNV, CDR2 YYDKDF, per germline (reference sequence). Trimming cost V 1 base and J 1 base, with 10 bases left between them. CDR3 size: 15 residues. The CDR3: CATSRGPTPNTEAFF. The CDR3 DNA sequence: TGTGCCACCAGCAGAGGTCCTACTCCGAACACTGAAGCTTTCTTT.

This chain connects TRBV6-1 to TRBJ2-5; tentative D call: TRBD2 (5 bases). CDR3 length: 13 residues. Germline assignment: CDR1 MNHNS and CDR2 SASEGT. Trimming took off 1 base at V and 7 bases at J, with 10 bases between the two ends. The CDR3 protein is CASSEVEGATQYF. Written as DNA, the CDR3 is TGTGCCAGCAGTGAAGTAGAGGGAGCGACCCAGTACTTC.

This clone was detected only a few times. J is TRBJ1-2 and V is TRBV4-1; D is perhaps TRBD1 (5 bases). CDR3 length: 15 amino acids. In germline, CDR1 is MGHRA, CDR2 YSYEKL. V was clipped by 0 bases and J by 5 bases, with 13 bases between them. The CDR3 loop is CASSQDAGQRYGYTF. DNA of the CDR3: TGCGCCAGCAGCCAAGATGCGGGGCAGAGGTATGGCTACACCTTC.

The chain carries TRBV11-3 and TRBJ2-7, with D tentatively TRBD1 (5 bases). Germline V CDR1 and CDR2: SGHNT, YENEEA. The V end lost 3 bases, the J end lost 4 bases, and 22 bases lay between the germline ends. This CDR3 spans 17 amino acids. The CDR3 spells CASSFTQGTDKAYEQYF. As DNA, the CDR3 is TGTGCCAGCAGCTTTACCCAGGGTACGGATAAGGCTTACGAGCAGTACTTC.